This note documents a single T cell receptor beta chain sequence. The protocol was immunoSEQ multiplex PCR, while the TCRdb copy is restricted to in-frame clones and leaves out a portion. Of tens of thousands of clones listed, 80% to 95% are singletons. The sample originates from a study of graft-versus-host responses after intestinal transplantation. The germline V and J ends were trimmed by 5 bases and 5 bases, with 16 bases remaining between them. Germline CDR1 reads MNHEY; CDR2 reads SVGAGI. The CDR3 length is 14 residues. The material sequenced was PBMCs, taken 98 days after intestinal transplantation. The TCR sequence derives from a human patient who received an intestinal transplant, so some T cells may come from the graft donor. The gene calls are TRBV6-5 and TRBJ2-7; a possible D gene is TRBD1 (6 bases). The CDR3, as DNA: TGTGCCAGCAGTGAACAGGGTTGGTTACACGAGCAGTACTTC. Translated, it gives CASSEQGWLHEQYF.